The clone carrying this T cell receptor beta chain was found once. This entry comes from a study of shared clonotypes between healthy human individuals. Each subset's genomic DNA was split evenly across several immunoSEQ plates. Clones were read by immunoSEQ multiplex PCR, and TCRdb kept only the in-frame ones, dropping some. This table has around 500,000 clones, approximately 79% appearing once. Adult Caucasians living in Nashville, Tennessee made up all of the donors. This CDR3 has 13 residues. Germline V gene sequence: CDR1 SGHRS, CDR2 YFSETQ. The V end was cut by 5 bases, the J end by 1 base, with 9 bases between.

The chain combines TRBV5-1 with TRBJ1-1; D remains unclear. Specimen: PBMCs. This TCR derives from a woman aged 40 to 49 in good health. Some clones in this sample may be carry-over from other donors' samples. CDR3 in amino acids: CASRIRTNTEAFF. The CDR3 nucleotides are TGCGCCAGCAGAATTCGGACGAACACTGAAGCTTTCTTT.